These T cell receptor beta chains were read from a single sample in a study of T cell changes during pregnancy in multiple sclerosis. TCRdb's table, derived via immunoSEQ multiplex PCR, lists solely in-frame clones and lacks some. The profile shows about 48,000 clones, 88% of them singletons. This sample comprised CD4+ T cells from peripheral blood mononuclear cells, obtained in the second trimester of pregnancy. These receptors all come from a female donor with multiple sclerosis, enrolled in a pregnancy study. Each CDR3 is given with its conserved first and last residue. D genes are given only for firm matches. Rows give clone size only sometimes, using once, few, many, or a class for an expanded clone.

d_gene,abundance,j_gene,v_gene,CDR3nt,CDR3aa
.,.,TRBJ2-1,TRBV10-3,TGTGCCATCGCCCGGGACTCGAGCTCCTACAATGAGCAGTTCTTC,CAIARDSSSYNEQFF
TRBD1,.,TRBJ2-5,TRBV28,TGTGCCAGCAGAGTGGACAGGGGGCTGGAGACCCAGTACTTC,CASRVDRGLETQYF
.,.,TRBJ1-5,TRBV6-5,TGTGCCAGCAGTTCGGGGGGACAGCCCCAGCATTTT,CASSSGGQPQHF
.,.,TRBJ2-1,TRBV18,TGTGCCAGCTCACCACCGGACAGTAATGAGCAGTTCTTC,CASSPPDSNEQFF
.,.,TRBJ1-4,TRBV30,TGTGCCTGGAGCCCTCCCGCGGTGCCCCGGCGGGAAAAACTGTTTTTT,CAWSPPAVPRREKLFF
TRBD1,.,TRBJ1-4,TRBV25-1,TGTGCCAGCAGTGAAGCAGGGGGTGAGGAAAAACTGTTTTTT,CASSEAGGEEKLFF
.,.,TRBJ1-1,TRBV5-4,TGTGCCAGCAGCTTGTCCGGGGGAATGAACACTGAAGCTTTCTTT,CASSLSGGMNTEAFF
.,.,TRBJ2-3,TRBV10-3,TGTGCCATCAGTAATCGGAGCGGGAGCACAGATACGCAGTATTTT,CAISNRSGSTDTQYF
TRBD1,.,TRBJ1-5,TRBV6-5,TGTGCCAGCAGTCAAAGGACAGGATGGAATCAGCCCCAGCATTTT,CASSQRTGWNQPQHF
TRBD2,.,TRBJ2-2,TRBV9,TGTGCCAGCAGCGTCGGGGGGGTGAACACCGGGGAGCTGTTTTTT,CASSVGGVNTGELFF
.,.,TRBJ2-5,TRBV28,TGTGCCAGCAGTTTGACTTCGGAGACCCAGTACTTC,CASSLTSETQYF
TRBD1,few,TRBJ1-1,TRBV4-1,TGCGCCAGCAGCCCACAAGGGGGGACAGGGCGGGGTTTCTTT,CASSPQGGTGRGFF
.,.,TRBJ2-5,TRBV18,TGTGCCAGCTCACCCCTCTGGGGCGGAGAGACCCAGTACTTC,CASSPLWGGETQYF
TRBD2,.,TRBJ2-1,TRBV4-1,TGCGCCAGCAGCCAAGAGGGTAGCGGGAGGGGAAACAATGAGCAGTTCTTC,CASSQEGSGRGNNEQFF
TRBD2,once,TRBJ2-1,TRBV10-3,TGTGCCATCTTAGGGGCGGGAGGGCGTTGGAATGAGCAGTTCTTC,CAILGAGGRWNEQFF
TRBD1,.,TRBJ1-5,TRBV6-4,TGTGCCAGCGCGCCAACAGGGGGCAATCAGCCCCAGCATTTT,CASAPTGGNQPQHF
.,.,TRBJ2-4,TRBV4-3,TGCGCCAGCAGCCAAGAGGGGGGAGGATGGGGCAAAAACATTCAGTACTTC,CASSQEGGGWGKNIQYF
.,.,TRBJ2-7,TRBV4-2,TGTGCCAGCAGCCGGTCCCGGGACTACGAGCAGTACTTC,CASSRSRDYEQYF
TRBD1,few,TRBJ1-1,TRBV6-5,TGTGCCAGCAGTTACGACAGGGCTCTCACTGAAGCTTTCTTT,CASSYDRALTEAFF
TRBD1,.,TRBJ1-2,TRBV7-2,TGTGCCAGCAGCGTCAGGGGGAATGGCTACACCTTC,CASSVRGNGYTF